A single sample gave rise to the 8 T cell receptor beta chains below, sequenced in a study of metastatic and nonmetastatic thyroid tumors. No treatment of any kind had been given to any patient before thyroid surgery. From the PCR reads, TCRdb re-called clones with MiXCR. Among some 4,200 clones, about 33% were seen once, and the ten largest hold roughly 14%. The sequencing input was adjacent normal tissue. The receptors shown here come from a female donor with papillary thyroid cancer or a benign thyroid nodule (not recorded which). Some clones in this sample may be carry-over from other donors' samples.

In regard to this clone: With a much larger clone just one base away, this may be a read error. The rearrangement uses TRBV27 and TRBJ2-1; possibly TRBD2 for D (5 bases). Germline CDR1 is MNHEY and CDR2 is SMNVEV (reference sequence). The CDR3 sequence is 12 residues long. This chain's CDR3 is CASSLYGNGQFF. The CDR3, as DNA: TGCGCCAGCAGTTTATACGGGAATGGGCAGTTCTTC.

V and J are TRBV14 and TRBJ2-7, with TRBD1 matching over 8 bases. Germline CDR1 is SGHDN and CDR2 is FVKESK. After removal of 1 base from V and 9 bases from J, the junction contained 20 bases not matched to a gene. The CDR3 length is 18 residues. The CDR3 is CASSQGVVTGETRNRQYF. The CDR3 nucleotides are TGTGCCAGCAGCCAAGGAGTCGTGACAGGGGAAACTCGTAATAGGCAGTACTTC.

The chain joins TRBV6-1 to TRBJ1-6; D not resolved. This CDR3 spans 16 amino acids. Trimming took 3 bases from V and 3 from J, leaving 12 bases between them. Germline V gene data show CDR1 as MNHNS and CDR2 as SASEGT. Here the CDR3 DNA reads TGTGCCAGCAGTGAGGGTCCGTGGAACTATAATTCACCCCTCCACTTT. As protein: CASSEGPWNYNSPLHF.

This clone was detected a few times. CDR3 in DNA: TGTGCCAGCAGCAGGGGACTAGCGGGAGGCACCGAGCAGTACTTC. Translating it yields CASSRGLAGGTEQYF. The chain uses TRBV28 and TRBJ2-7, with TRBD2 identical over 15 bases. Germline trimming cut 6 bases from V and 6 bases from J; bases unmatched to any gene: 6. CDR1 and CDR2 from the germline V gene are MDHEN and SYDVKM. The CDR3 runs to 15 residues.

This clone was picked up a small number of times. The chain recombines TRBV5-1 with TRBJ2-7, with 8 bases matching TRBD1. Trimming removed 0 bases from V and 5 bases from J; junction bases left unmatched: 7. The CDR3 spans 15 residues. Germline CDR1 reads SGHRS; CDR2 reads YFSETQ. The CDR3 DNA follows: TGCGCCAGCAGCTTGGCAGGGGGCCGGGAGAACGAGCAGTACTTC. This gives the protein CASSLAGGRENEQYF.

The chain carries TRBV12-3 or TRBV12-4 and TRBJ2-2; TRBD1 matches at 11 bases. There are 17 residues in the CDR3. The junction had 8 bases not matched to a gene; V was cut back by 4 bases and J by 4 bases. CDR3 DNA: TGTGCCAGCAGTTGGACCGTAGGGACAGGGGGCACCGGGGAGCTGTTTTTT. Protein: CASSWTVGTGGTGELFF.

This clone was seen a few times. The chain employs TRBV24-1 and TRBJ2-1; D assignment may be TRBD1 or TRBD2 (5 bases each). The V and J ends lost 4 bases and 3 bases respectively, with 15 bases between them. The CDR3 has 16 amino acids. Germline V gene lookup returns CDR1 KGHDR and CDR2 SFDVKD. The CDR3 region has the DNA TGTGCCACCAGTGACACCGGGACCGGACTCTACAATGAGCAGTTCTTC. It yields the protein CATSDTGTGLYNEQFF.

On this clone itself: This specimen includes other DNA sequences encoding the same CDR3. The chain couples TRBV12-3 or TRBV12-4 to TRBJ2-3, with 8 bases matching TRBD2. The CDR3 is made up of 14 amino acids. Trimming at V came to 6 bases and at J to 5 bases, leaving 7 bases not matched to a gene. CDR3 bases: TGTGCCAGCAGGGCGGGAGGTCCGGTAGATACGCAGTATTTT. Its translation is CASRAGGPVDTQYF.